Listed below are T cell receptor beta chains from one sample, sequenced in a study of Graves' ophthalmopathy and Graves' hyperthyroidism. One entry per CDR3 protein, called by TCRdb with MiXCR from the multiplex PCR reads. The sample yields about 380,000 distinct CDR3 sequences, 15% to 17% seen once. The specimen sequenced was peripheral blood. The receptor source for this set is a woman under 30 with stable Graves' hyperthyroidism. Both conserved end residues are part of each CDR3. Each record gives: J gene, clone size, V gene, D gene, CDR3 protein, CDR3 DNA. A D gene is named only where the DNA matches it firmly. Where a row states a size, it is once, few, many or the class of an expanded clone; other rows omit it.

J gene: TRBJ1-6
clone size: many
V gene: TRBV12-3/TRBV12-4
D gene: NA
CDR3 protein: CASSPQQADPNSPLHF
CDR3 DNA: TGTGCCAGCAGCCCACAACAGGCTGATCCGAATTCACCCCTCCACTTT

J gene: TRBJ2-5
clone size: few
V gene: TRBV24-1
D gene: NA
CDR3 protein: CATSPGAETQYF
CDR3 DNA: TGTGCCACCAGTCCGGGTGCCGAGACCCAGTACTTC

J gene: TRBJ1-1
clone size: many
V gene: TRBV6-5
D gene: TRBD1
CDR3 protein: CASSSGTGLFTEAFF
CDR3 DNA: TGTGCCAGCAGTTCCGGGACAGGGCTTTTCACTGAAGCTTTCTTT

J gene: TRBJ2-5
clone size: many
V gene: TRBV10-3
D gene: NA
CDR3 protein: CAISVGDNQETQYF
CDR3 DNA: TGTGCCATCAGTGTTGGGGACAACCAAGAGACCCAGTACTTC

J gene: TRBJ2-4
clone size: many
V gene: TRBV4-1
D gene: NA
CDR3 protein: CASSHVGRTKNIQYF
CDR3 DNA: TGCGCCAGCAGCCATGTGGGCAGGACCAAAAACATTCAGTACTTC

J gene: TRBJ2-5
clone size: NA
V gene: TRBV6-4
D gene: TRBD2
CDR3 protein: CASSAKLAGGPAETQYF
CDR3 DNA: TGTGCCAGCAGTGCAAAACTAGCGGGAGGGCCTGCGGAGACCCAGTACTTC

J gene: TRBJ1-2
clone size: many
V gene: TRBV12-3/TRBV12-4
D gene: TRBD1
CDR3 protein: CASTPGQGSLYGYTF
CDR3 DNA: TGTGCCAGCACCCCAGGACAGGGGAGCCTATATGGCTACACCTTC

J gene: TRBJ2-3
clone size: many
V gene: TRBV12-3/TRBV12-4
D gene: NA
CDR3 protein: CASSFGQYTDTQYF
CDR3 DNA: TGTGCCAGCAGCTTCGGACAGTACACAGATACGCAGTATTTT

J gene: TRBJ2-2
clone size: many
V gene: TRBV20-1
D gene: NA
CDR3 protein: CSATPFQGSTGELFF
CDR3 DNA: TGCAGTGCCACACCATTCCAGGGGAGCACCGGGGAGCTGTTTTTT

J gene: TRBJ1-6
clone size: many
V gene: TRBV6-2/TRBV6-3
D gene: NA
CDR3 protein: CASSYIGSYNSPLHF
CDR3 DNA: TGTGCCAGCAGTTACATTGGCTCCTATAATTCACCCCTCCACTTT

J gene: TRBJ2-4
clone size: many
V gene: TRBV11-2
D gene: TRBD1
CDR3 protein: CASSLGQGLAKNIQYF
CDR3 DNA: TGTGCCAGCAGCTTAGGACAGGGGCTAGCCAAAAACATTCAGTACTTC

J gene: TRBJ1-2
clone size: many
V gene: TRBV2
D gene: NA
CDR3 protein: CASSPGNVAYTF
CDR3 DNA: TGTGCCAGCAGTCCAGGGAACGTCGCCTACACCTTC

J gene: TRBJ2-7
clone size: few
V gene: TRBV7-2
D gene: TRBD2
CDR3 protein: CASRLKRGGYEQYF
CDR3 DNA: TGTGCCAGCAGACTTAAGCGGGGAGGCTACGAGCAGTACTTC

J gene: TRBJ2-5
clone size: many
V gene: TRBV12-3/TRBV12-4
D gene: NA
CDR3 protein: CASSPQGLPQETQYF
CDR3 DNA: TGTGCCAGCAGCCCCCAGGGACTGCCACAAGAGACCCAGTACTTC

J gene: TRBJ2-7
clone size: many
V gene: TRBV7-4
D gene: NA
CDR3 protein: CASSFPGPGLRKCEQYF
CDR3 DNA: TGTGCCAGCAGCTTCCCTGGTCCGGGATTACGAAAATGCGAGCAGTACTTC

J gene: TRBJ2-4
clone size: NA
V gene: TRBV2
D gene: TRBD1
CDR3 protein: CASSEGDRGPNIQYF
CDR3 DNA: TGTGCCAGCAGTGAAGGGGACAGGGGTCCAAACATTCAGTACTTC

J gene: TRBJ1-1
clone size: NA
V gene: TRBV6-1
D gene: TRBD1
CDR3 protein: CASTRDRGFFHTEAFF
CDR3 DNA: TGTGCCAGCACCCGGGACAGGGGGTTTTTTCACACTGAAGCTTTCTTT

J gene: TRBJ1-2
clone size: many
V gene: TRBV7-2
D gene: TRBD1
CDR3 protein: CASSSPGQGMGGYTF
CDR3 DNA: TGTGCCAGCAGCTCCCCGGGACAGGGCATGGGTGGCTACACCTTC

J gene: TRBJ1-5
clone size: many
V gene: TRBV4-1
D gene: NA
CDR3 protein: CASSQVGGGRGQPQHF
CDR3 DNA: TGCGCCAGCAGCCAAGTCGGGGGGGGACGCGGACAGCCCCAGCATTTT

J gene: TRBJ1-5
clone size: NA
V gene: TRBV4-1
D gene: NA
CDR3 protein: CASSLLGGNSLGNQPQHF
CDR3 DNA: TGCGCCAGCAGCTTATTAGGGGGTAATTCCTTAGGCAATCAGCCCCAGCATTTT

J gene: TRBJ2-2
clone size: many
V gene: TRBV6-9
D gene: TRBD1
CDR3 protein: CASRLPGTANTGELFF
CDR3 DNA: TGTGCCAGCAGACTCCCCGGGACAGCGAACACCGGGGAGCTGTTTTTT

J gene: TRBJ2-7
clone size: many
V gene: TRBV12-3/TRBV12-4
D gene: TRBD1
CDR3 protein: CASRPGTGGVEQYF
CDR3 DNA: TGTGCCAGCAGACCTGGGACAGGGGGCGTTGAGCAGTACTTC

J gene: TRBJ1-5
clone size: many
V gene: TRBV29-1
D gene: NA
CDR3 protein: CSVGGSNQPQHF
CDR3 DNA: TGCAGCGTTGGAGGTAGCAATCAGCCCCAGCATTTT

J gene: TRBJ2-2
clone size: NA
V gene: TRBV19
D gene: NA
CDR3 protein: CASSAPMAGGELFF
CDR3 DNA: TGTGCCAGTAGTGCCCCTATGGCGGGAGGGGAGCTGTTTTTT

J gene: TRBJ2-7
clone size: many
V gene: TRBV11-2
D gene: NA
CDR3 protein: CASSPGYERYF
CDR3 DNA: TGTGCCAGCAGCCCCGGCTACGAGCGGTACTTC

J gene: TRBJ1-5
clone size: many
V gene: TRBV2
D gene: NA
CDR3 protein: CASSRTENSNQPQHF
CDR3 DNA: TGTGCCAGCAGTCGGACAGAAAATAGCAATCAGCCCCAGCATTTT

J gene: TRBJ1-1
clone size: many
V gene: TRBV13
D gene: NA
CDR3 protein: CASSLSGLPKAFF
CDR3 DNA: TGTGCCAGCAGCTTATCGGGCCTCCCCAAAGCTTTCTTT

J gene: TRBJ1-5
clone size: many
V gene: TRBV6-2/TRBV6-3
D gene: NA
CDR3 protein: CASSYRVNRNQPQHF
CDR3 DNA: TGTGCCAGCAGTTACCGGGTAAATCGCAATCAGCCCCAGCATTTT

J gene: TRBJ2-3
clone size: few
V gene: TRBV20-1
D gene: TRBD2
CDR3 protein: CSPTSGGAVGTDTQYF
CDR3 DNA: TGCAGCCCAACTAGCGGGGGGGCGGTAGGGACAGATACGCAGTATTTT

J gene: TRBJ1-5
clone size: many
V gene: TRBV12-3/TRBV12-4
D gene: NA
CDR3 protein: CASSLMGLWQPQHF
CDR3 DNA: TGTGCCAGCAGTTTAATGGGGCTCTGGCAGCCCCAGCATTTT

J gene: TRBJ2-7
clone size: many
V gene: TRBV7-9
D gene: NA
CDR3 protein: CASSSPLVQYF
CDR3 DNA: TGTGCCAGCAGCTCCCCTCTGGTGCAGTACTTC